The entry that follows covers one T cell receptor (beta chain) sequence. Its binding antigen is unknown. No much larger clone is present one base from it, and per-base qualities are unavailable. The CDR3, cysteine through phenylalanine, is 13 amino acids long. CDR3 DNA only is kept here, 39 bases in frame from base 1. Cut back by 5 bases and 5 bases, the V and J ends lie 12 bases apart. The germline V gene sets CDR1 to SGHNT and CDR2 to YENEEA. Genomic DNA was extracted from sorted cells for sequencing of the TCRbeta CDR3 region. The immunoSEQ Assay was used to sequence the TCRbeta CDR3 regions. Held by TCRdb, this immuneACCESS table contains in-frame sequences only and omits some clones. Under half of the omission traces to an unresolved V gene where checked; the cause of the rest is unknown. In this sample the table shows approximately 78,000 clones, about 88% of which occur a single time. The ten largest clones take up 1% of the sample.

The trial excluded patients who had a history of autoimmune disease or who were on systemic immunosuppression. Peripheral blood for TCR sequencing was drawn from every dose cohort at baseline, at cycle 4 day 1 and at cycle 7 day 1. The samples were drawn from a first-in-human, open-label, multicenter phase I dose-escalation trial of ivuxolimab. The trial enrolled adults with locally advanced or metastatic head and neck squamous cell, hepatocellular, melanoma or renal cell carcinoma. Before TCR sequencing, CD4+ T cells and CD8+ T cells were sorted from peripheral blood as separate populations. This record comes from a study of OX40 agonist ivuxolimab in advanced cancers. Study-wide context: Ivuxolimab, which targeted the costimulatory receptor OX40 (CD134), was an agonistic, fully human IgG2 monoclonal antibody. Peripheral TCRbeta sequencing aimed to test whether ivuxolimab altered TCR sequence diversity and caused clonal T-cell expansion. Intravenous ivuxolimab was administered to patients every 2 weeks at six dose levels: 0.01, 0.1, 0.3, 1.5, 3 and 10 mg/kg. In the dose-escalation cohort, 65% to 90% of patients were male, and the mean age was approximately 60 years, with a range of about 23 to 85. Prior anti-PD-1, anti-PD-L1 or anti-CTLA-4 therapy was permitted, and checkpoint inhibitors had been received by approximately 39% of dose-escalation patients. Three dose-escalation patients achieved partial responses, one with hepatocellular carcinoma and two with cutaneous melanoma. The paper covers the monotherapy dose-escalation part of the phase I ivuxolimab trial, which included N = 52 patients. Among the 52 dose-escalation patients, some 20 had hepatocellular carcinoma, 15 melanoma, 9 renal cell carcinoma and 9 head and neck cancer.

The investigation overall reported the following: After ivuxolimab, CD8+ T cells had more expanded clones than CD4+ T cells on average. Clonal expansion of both CD4+ and CD8+ blood T cells was observed from baseline to week 6 at doses 0.1 to 3.0 mg/kg. In the 0.1-3.0 mg/kg groups, partial responders had among the lowest normalized peripheral clonal expansion, particularly in CD8+ T cells. Low levels of normalized T-cell clonal expansion were also shown by some nonresponding patients. The antigen specificity of the clonally expanded peripheral T cells was not determined.

The rearrangement combines TRBV11-3 with TRBJ2-5; the D gene is perhaps TRBD1 or TRBD2, as each covers 5 bases. Source: CD4+ or CD8+ T cells sorted from blood, taken in a trial of the OX40 agonist ivuxolimab. This receptor was obtained from an adult with an advanced solid tumor such as melanoma, head and neck, liver or kidney cancer. Read as DNA, the sequence is TGTGCCAGCAGCCCGAGGGGAGTTGAGACCCAGTACTTC. Its amino acids are CASSPRGVETQYF.